The entry that follows covers one TCR beta chain sequence. This clonotype was seen many times. No cognate antigen has been identified for it. Base-call qualities are not available, and no considerably larger clone is one nucleotide away. The record originates from a study of Graves' ophthalmopathy and Graves' hyperthyroidism (dated by TCRdb to 2017 to 2018). Looking at the study overall: Peripheral blood was collected at initial diagnosis, before any treatment. To tell Graves' ophthalmopathy apart from Graves' hyperthyroidism, and to predict which patients would progress to ophthalmopathy, the study relied on TCR beta repertoire signatures. In total, 135 blood samples were TCR-sequenced: approximately 40 ophthalmopathy, some 75 hyperthyroidism and around 17 hyperthyroidism-to-ophthalmopathy patients. To explore V-J signatures that distinguish ophthalmopathy from hyperthyroidism, a discovery set of 100 patients was enrolled, made up of 40 to 45 with ophthalmopathy and around 60 with stable hyperthyroidism. An independent validation cohort was composed of fewer than 20 hyperthyroidism patients and some 16 patients who later progressed from hyperthyroidism to ophthalmopathy. T-cell repertoires of thyroid tissue and blood were compared in a handful of hyperthyroidism patients. Once sampling was done, hyperthyroidism patients were given methimazole at a starting dose of 30 mg daily, while ophthalmopathy patients were given high-dose intravenous methylprednisolone. The 100 discovery patients were randomly split 7:3 into training and test sets.

For repertoire sequencing, the TCR beta CDR3 regions were amplified from RNA transcripts. HTBI primers and the Qiagen OneStep RT-PCR kit were used in a first-round RT-PCR, which was followed by a second-round multiplex PCR, size selection and purification. The libraries underwent paired-end sequencing with 100 bp reads on an Illumina HiSeq2000. In the original analysis: SOAPnuke was used to process the reads, throwing out any read that had adapters, had uncalled bases, had a mean Phred below 15, or lacked an exact constant-primer or identifier match. COPE v1.2.5 was used to merge the high-quality paired reads. Each unique nucleotide sequence was treated as a clonotype, and MiTCR v1.1 was used to align the clonotypes to the IMGT TRB V, D and J references. The analysis was limited to V-J combinations with a frequency above 0.0001, which together covered over 99% of the repertoires. For each V-J combination, a TCR clonal expansion and chaos score was defined as F50 clonal expansion divided by the chaos observed in the TCRdist matrix. Welch's t-statistics and random forest were used to reduce features to over ten V-J combinations, which were fed into a naive Bayes classifier. The similarity between thyroid and blood repertoires was quantified using the Morisita-Horn index. The public sequencing data were trimmed at Q25 with fastp and processed into clonotypes with MiXCR by TCRdb, which kept only in-frame beta chains. Under each unique CDR3 protein, matching rows form one entry showing the most common genes and DNA. These V and J calls derive from TCRdb rather than the authors' analysis. Recorded for this sample are roughly 400,000 distinct CDR3 sequences; about 16% of them occurred a single time. More than 1.5% of the sample belongs to the ten largest clones.

Ophthalmopathy patients had moderately to severely active disease, Clinical Activity Score of at least 3, NOSPECS grade of at least 4, and disease duration under 3 months. Patients were excluded if they had other autoimmune diseases, uncontrolled infections, pregnancy or lactation. Clinical symptoms, serum thyroxine, TRAb, thyroid ultrasound and orbital computed tomography formed the basis of the diagnosis. PBMCs were isolated from 7.5 to 10 ml of fresh peripheral blood by Ficoll-Paque density gradient centrifugation. Total RNA was extracted with Trizol reagent and quality-checked on an Agilent 2100 Bioanalyzer. The investigation overall reported the following: No statistical method was used to set the sample size in advance, and the investigators knew which group each participant was assigned to. The 13-signature model separated ophthalmopathy from stable hyperthyroidism with 85% to 90% sensitivity and 81.08% specificity in cross-validation, and 80%/75% in the test set. Among expanded thyroid clonotypes with frequency above 0.001, most also showed up in blood, which suggests that blood repertoires may reflect the thyroid immune response. In validation, the model predicted ophthalmopathy progression with roughly 68% sensitivity and about 77% specificity; around twelve predicted patients were CT-confirmed with GO in a median of approximately 6.5 months.

Sequenced input: peripheral blood. This sequence was found in a woman between 18 and 29 years old with Graves' ophthalmopathy. Donor details come from another sample of the same person, matched by shared clones.

The CDR3 in this case is CATSSPVLAGAQTSTDTQYF. The DNA sequence follows: TGTGCCACCAGCTCCCCCGTACTAGCGGGGGCCCAAACTAGCACAGATACGCAGTATTTT. Recombination connected TRBV15 to TRBJ2-3; 11 nucleotides in the junction match TRBD2. For CDR1 and CDR2, the germline V gene (reference sequence) lists LNHNV and YYDKDF. The CDR3, cysteine through phenylalanine, is 20 amino acids long. The kept DNA is CDR3 alone, 60 bases in frame from the first base. The germline V end is reduced by 5 bases and the J end by 0 bases; junction bases left unmatched: 16.